This TCR beta chain was captured in a study of T cell responses to AZD1222 COVID-19 vaccine. Repertoires were generated with immunoSEQ multiplex PCR, while TCRdb's copy carries only in-frame clones and drops some. The sample has over 150,000 clones; 92% are singletons. The germline V gene has CDR1 KGHSH and CDR2 LQKENI. V shed 3 bases and J 0 bases; nucleotides not matched to a gene: 2. There are 14 residues in the CDR3. The sample was peripheral blood, taken on day 0 of MenACWY control vaccination. J is TRBJ2-7 and V is TRBV18, with TRBD1 identical over 7 bases. The clonotype originates from an adult in good health. The CDR3 reads CASSPTGSSYEQYF. CDR3 in DNA: TGTGCCAGCTCACCGACAGGGAGCTCCTACGAGCAGTACTTC. Full variable domain (remainder filled in from reference TRBV18 and TRBJ2-7): NAGVMQNPRHLVRRRGQEARLRCSPMKGHSHVYWYRQLPEEGLKFMVYLQKENIIDESGMPKERFSAEFPKEGPSILRIQQVVRGDSAAYFCASSPTGSSYEQYFGPGTRLTVT.